Below are 10 T cell receptor beta chains sequenced from a single sample in a study of blood T cell repertoires in COVID-19 (TCRdb year 2020). Library method: the immunoSEQ multiplex PCR assay. TCRdb's version of the immuneACCESS table is confined to in-frame rearrangements and falls short of the full clone set. An unresolved V gene accounts for under half of the shortfall where checked; the remainder is of unknown origin. The sample includes roughly 300,000 clones, with less than 85% observed a single time. The top ten clonotypes cover more than 1.2% of the sample. Sequencing input: peripheral blood. The receptors here all came from a human donor with COVID-19, enrolled during active disease. The donor label of this sample is uncertain.

The chain joins TRBV7-9 to TRBJ2-2; 11 bases map to TRBD2. The germline gives CDR1 SEHNR, CDR2 FQNEAQ (reference sequence). The J segment lost 2 bases and the V segment lost 5 bases, leaving 7 bases of the junction unmatched. The CDR3 totals 17 residues. This chain's CDR3 is CASSLETSGTNTGELFF. The DNA for the CDR3 is TGTGCCAGCAGCCTCGAGACTAGCGGGACCAACACCGGGGAGCTGTTTTTT. Full variable domain (missing parts from reference TRBV7-9 and TRBJ2-2): DTGVSQNPRHKITKRGQNVTFRCDPISEHNRLYWYRQTLGQGPEFLTYFQNEAQLEKSRLLSDRFSAERPKGSFSTLEIQRTEQGDSAMYLCASSLETSGTNTGELFFGEGSRLTVL.

The chain couples TRBV9 to TRBJ1-3; the D is unclear. The CDR3 contains 13 residues. Per germline, CDR1 SGDLS and CDR2 YYNGEE. Between the trimmed V and J ends, which lost 2 bases and 4 bases, there was a span of 7 bases. DNA for the CDR3: TGTGCCAGCAGCGTTTACTTCGGAAACACCATATATTTT. Encoded protein: CASSVYFGNTIYF.

CDR3 nucleotides: TGTGCCAGCAGCTTGTCCGGGACAGGGTCGAGGGAGCAGTTCTTC. Its protein product is CASSLSGTGSREQFF. J is TRBJ2-1 and V is TRBV5-4; 9 positions agree with TRBD1. J was trimmed by 10 bases and V by 1 base; bases with no gene match: 9. Germline CDR1 is SGHNT and CDR2 is YYREEE (reference sequence). The CDR3 loop spans 15 amino acids.

The chain employs TRBV7-3 and TRBJ2-7; D not resolved. CDR3 length: 12 amino acids. Trimming left V 6 bases short and J 6 bases short, with 12 bases between. Germline lookup yields CDR1 SGHTA and CDR2 FQGTGA. The CDR3 DNA is TGTGCCAGCAGTACCTCCGAGAGCGAGCAGTACTTC. This gives the protein CASSTSESEQYF.

V is TRBV10-3 and J is TRBJ1-3; D uncertain. Per germline, CDR1 ENHRY and CDR2 SYGVKD. V shed 2 bases and J shed 0 bases, with 11 bases lying between them. The CDR3 length is 16 residues. The CDR3 nucleotides read TGTGCCATCAGTGAGCATTTAGCAGTCTCTGGAAACACCATATATTTT. It codes for CAISEHLAVSGNTIYF.

The rearrangement uses TRBV2 and TRBJ2-5; D is ambiguous. The CDR3 totals 15 residues. Germline V gene lookup returns CDR1 SNHLY and CDR2 FYNNEI. V was pared by 2 bases and J by 4 bases, with 14 bases between. The CDR3 DNA reads as TGTGCCAGCAGTGAACAGGCACAACCAGGAGAGACCCAGTACTTC. Protein product: CASSEQAQPGETQYF. The entire variable domain, with the rest obtained from reference TRBV2 and TRBJ2-5, is as follows: EPEVTQTPSHQVTQMGQEVILRCVPISNHLYFYWYRQILGQKVEFLVSFYNNEISEKSEIFDDQFSVERPDGSNFTLKIRSTKLEDSAMYFCASSEQAQPGETQYFGPGTRLLVL.

The chain combines TRBV28 with TRBJ2-7; 7 bases match TRBD1. Germline V lookup: CDR1 MDHEN, CDR2 SYDVKM. The CDR3 is 18 amino acids. Trimming removed 6 bases from V and 4 bases from J; junction bases left unmatched: 21. The CDR3 sequence: CASSPVGRGPNLIYEQYF. In nucleotides, the CDR3 is TGTGCCAGCAGCCCCGTGGGAAGGGGGCCGAACCTCATTTACGAGCAGTACTTC.

This clone was picked up a small number of times. The chain employs TRBV28 and TRBJ2-1; D may be TRBD2 (5 bases). The CDR3 has 15 residues. Per germline, CDR1 MDHEN and CDR2 SYDVKM. V was trimmed by 3 bases and J by 3 bases, leaving 12 bases between them. CDR3 sequence: CASSFPGIGYNEQFF. The DNA of the CDR3 is TGTGCCAGCAGTTTCCCGGGAATCGGCTACAATGAGCAGTTCTTC.

The V gene is TRBV28, the J gene TRBJ1-6; D is unresolved. The CDR3 spans 14 residues. Trimming took off 4 bases at V and 7 bases at J, with 11 bases between the two ends. Germline-derived CDR1 and CDR2 are MDHEN and SYDVKM. For the CDR3, the DNA is TGTGCCAGCAGTTCGAACAGCCAAAATTCACCCCTCCACTTT. Its translation: CASSSNSQNSPLHF.

The chain is built from TRBV29-1 and TRBJ2-3; a weak D match, TRBD2 (6 bases). Germline V gene lookup returns CDR1 SQVTM and CDR2 ANQGSEA. V shed 4 bases and J shed 0 bases, with 11 bases lying between them. This CDR3 spans 14 amino acids. CDR3 amino acids: CSVATGLSTDTQYF. In nucleotides, the CDR3 is TGCAGCGTTGCCACGGGACTGAGCACAGATACGCAGTATTTT.